This T cell receptor (beta chain) appears in the sequencing data of a study of OX40 agonist ivuxolimab in advanced cancers. Study-level background: Ivuxolimab, which targeted the costimulatory receptor OX40 (CD134), was an agonistic, fully human IgG2 monoclonal antibody. The paper covers the monotherapy dose-escalation part of the phase I ivuxolimab trial, which included N ≈ 50 patients. In the dose-escalation cohort, more than 80% of patients were male, and the mean age was 60 years with a range of about 23 to 79. Partial responses were achieved by three dose-escalation patients, of whom one had hepatocellular carcinoma and two had cutaneous melanoma. Of the 50 to 55 dose-escalation patients, hepatocellular carcinoma was present in about 20, melanoma in approximately 15, renal cell carcinoma in 9 and head and neck cancer in 9. Peripheral TCRbeta sequencing aimed to test whether ivuxolimab altered TCR sequence diversity and caused clonal T-cell expansion. Intravenous ivuxolimab was administered to patients every 2 weeks at six dose levels: 0.01, 0.1, 0.3, 1.5, 3 and 10 mg/kg. Prior anti-PD-1, anti-PD-L1 or anti-CTLA-4 therapy was permitted, and approximately 41% of dose-escalation patients had received checkpoint inhibitors.

The germline V gene (reference sequence) sets CDR1 to PRHDT and CDR2 to FYEKMQ. Reading from cysteine to phenylalanine, the CDR3 counts 15 amino acids. Only the CDR3 DNA is retained, 45 bases long and in frame from the first base. Trimming costs V 5 bases and J 9 bases, and their ends lie 20 bases apart. Here is what the overall study found, with its caveats: After ivuxolimab, CD8+ T cells had more expanded clones than CD4+ T cells on average. In partial responders in the 0.1-3.0 mg/kg groups, normalized peripheral clonal expansion was found to be among the lowest, especially among CD8+ T cells. The antigen specificity of the peripheral T cells that underwent clonal expansion was not determined. At doses from 0.1 to 3.0 mg/kg, clonal expansion was seen in both CD4+ and CD8+ blood T cells between baseline and week 6. Low levels of normalized T-cell clonal expansion were also seen in some patients who did not respond.

Comment on this clone: No antigen is known for it. No much larger clonotype is one base removed from it; base qualities were not supplied.

The trial excluded patients who had a history of autoimmune disease or who were on systemic immunosuppression. In every dose cohort, peripheral blood was drawn for TCR sequencing at baseline, cycle 4 day 1, and cycle 7 day 1. Samples came from an open-label, multicenter, first-in-human phase I dose-escalation trial of ivuxolimab. Adults with locally advanced or metastatic head and neck squamous cell, hepatocellular, melanoma or renal cell carcinoma were enrolled in the trial. Before TCR sequencing, CD4+ and CD8+ T cells were separately sorted from peripheral blood. Genomic DNA was isolated from the sorted cells so that the TCRbeta CDR3 region could be sequenced. The immunoSEQ Assay was used to sequence the TCRbeta CDR3 regions. Imported from immuneACCESS, the table was reduced by TCRdb to in-frame sequences with V and J called. These copies leave out some clones; in studies compared against another copy, an unresolved V gene accounts for under half, and the cause of the remainder is not known. The sample has 75,000 or so clones on record, 84% of them singletons. The ten largest clones represent about 8% of the sample.

Sequencing used CD4+ or CD8+ T cells sorted from blood, obtained in a trial of the OX40 agonist ivuxolimab. This receptor chain uses TRBV13 and TRBJ2-1, with the D gene call left open. The clonotype was recovered from an adult with an advanced solid tumor such as melanoma, head and neck, liver or kidney cancer. The CDR3 loop reads CASSRPDWAYGEQFF. The nucleotides are TGTGCCAGCAGCCGCCCCGACTGGGCCTACGGTGAGCAGTTCTTC.